These T cell receptor beta chains were read from a single sample in a study of control samples from healthy donors and cancer patients. The data were produced by immunoSEQ multiplex PCR, yet TCRdb's version contains in-frame clones alone and is incomplete. Among about 65,000 clones listed, around nine tenths were seen once. Sequenced material: PBMCs. The receptors originated from a woman in her fifties or sixties with colorectal cancer. Each CDR3 is given with its conserved first and last residue. The D gene is left open where the match is weak. Clone size is shown for a subset of rows, as once, few, many or a class of expanded clone.

TRBJ2-2 | TRBV5-1 | . | . | TGCGCCAGCAGCTTGGTCCGACAGGAGAACACCGGGGAGCTGTTTTTT | CASSLVRQENTGELFF
TRBJ2-3 | TRBV6-5 | . | once | TGTGCCAGCACGCCGCCCTGGGGTACGCAGTATTTT | CASTPPWGTQYF
TRBJ1-5 | TRBV2 | . | . | TGTGCCAGCAGTGAAATTCGGGGGAATCAGCCCCAGCATTTT | CASSEIRGNQPQHF
TRBJ1-1 | TRBV21-1 | . | . | TGTGCCAGCACAAAGGAACCCCTGCGCACTGAAGCTTTCTTT | CASTKEPLRTEAFF
TRBJ1-6 | TRBV6-6 | . | . | TGTGCCAGCAGTCAAACAGGGCGTTCACCCCTCCACTTT | CASSQTGRSPLHF
TRBJ2-7 | TRBV27 | . | . | TGTGCCAGCAGTCCGATAGAAAGTGCCTACGAGCAGTACTTC | CASSPIESAYEQYF
TRBJ1-2 | TRBV25-1 | . | . | TGTGCCAGCAGTGAATGGGATAACTATGGCTACACCTTC | CASSEWDNYGYTF
TRBJ2-7 | TRBV30 | TRBD2 | . | TGTGCCTGGAGTGGGGGGACTAGCGGGAACCAGTACTTC | CAWSGGTSGNQYF
TRBJ1-3 | TRBV21-1 | . | . | TGTGCCAGTGGTAGTGTGGAAAGTTCTGGAAACACCATATATTTT | CASGSVESSGNTIYF
TRBJ1-4 | TRBV2 | TRBD1 | once | TGTGCCAGCATGGGACAGTTAGATGAAAAACTGTTTTTT | CASMGQLDEKLFF
TRBJ1-2 | TRBV6-2/TRBV6-3 | . | . | TGTGCCAGCGGTTCCGCGACACTCTATGGCTACACCTTC | CASGSATLYGYTF
TRBJ1-5 | TRBV30 | . | . | TGTGCCTGGAGTGGAGGGGATCAGCCCCAGCATTTT | CAWSGGDQPQHF
TRBJ1-1 | TRBV28 | . | . | TGTGCCACCTCATCCTCCGGGACGGAGAACACTGAAGCTTTCTTT | CATSSSGTENTEAFF
TRBJ2-3 | TRBV2 | TRBD1 | . | TGTGCCACACAGGGGCCGCGCACAGATACGCAGTATTTT | CATQGPRTDTQYF
TRBJ2-5 | TRBV5-1 | TRBD2 | . | TGCGCCCGCAGCTTGGCGGGGGGGGGCGGAGAGACCCAGTACTTC | CARSLAGGGGETQYF
TRBJ1-1 | TRBV19 | TRBD1 | medium-sized | TGTGCCAGTAGTATCGCGACAGGGGGCACTGAAGCTTTCTTT | CASSIATGGTEAFF
TRBJ1-5 | TRBV28 | . | . | TGTGCCAGCAGTTTTAAGTCGAATCAGCCCCAGCATTTT | CASSFKSNQPQHF
TRBJ2-1 | TRBV5-1 | TRBD2 | few | TGCGCCAGCAGTACATTGGGACTAGCGGCTTCCTACAATGAGCAGTTCTTC | CASSTLGLAASYNEQFF
TRBJ2-7 | TRBV5-1 | . | . | TGCGCCAGCAGCTTTCGGGGTTTACCCTACGAGCAGTACTTC | CASSFRGLPYEQYF
TRBJ2-1 | TRBV14 | . | . | TGTGCCAGCAGCCCATACAGGGAAGGCAATGAGCAGTTCTTC | CASSPYREGNEQFF
TRBJ2-7 | TRBV28 | . | . | TGTGCCAGCAGTTTATTTGGGGTATCCTACGAGCAGTACTTC | CASSLFGVSYEQYF
TRBJ1-1 | TRBV5-8 | . | . | TGTGCCAGCAGCCCAGAGGGGGGGGTGAACACTGAAGCTTTCTTT | CASSPEGGVNTEAFF
TRBJ2-3 | TRBV7-9 | . | . | TGTGCCAGCAGCGCCCGTTCATTGGAGAGAGGTAGCACAGATACGCAGTATTTT | CASSARSLERGSTDTQYF
TRBJ2-3 | TRBV30 | . | . | TGTGCCTGGAGCGGGAGCACAGATACGCAGTATTTT | CAWSGSTDTQYF
TRBJ2-3 | TRBV28 | TRBD2 | . | TGTGCCAGCAGTTTACGGACTAGCGGGAGTGGCACAGATACGCAGTATTTT | CASSLRTSGSGTDTQYF
TRBJ2-7 | TRBV23-1 | . | . | TGCGCCAGCAGTCGACATTACCGGGACCTTTCCTACGAGCAGTACTTC | CASSRHYRDLSYEQYF
TRBJ2-3 | TRBV11-1 | TRBD2 | . | TGTGCCAGCAGCCCAAACCGGGGGGGCCACACAGATACGCAGTATTTT | CASSPNRGGHTDTQYF
TRBJ2-5 | TRBV13 | . | . | TGTGCCAGCAGCTTCGGTAGGGACTTCCAAGAGACCCAGTACTTC | CASSFGRDFQETQYF
TRBJ2-7 | TRBV15 | . | . | TGTGCCACCAGCAGGGGGCGGGGAGTGTACGAGCAGTACTTC | CATSRGRGVYEQYF
TRBJ1-4 | TRBV6-4 | TRBD1 | . | TGTGCCAGCACAGGGGGGGGGACAGAAAAACTGTTTTTT | CASTGGGTEKLFF
TRBJ1-2 | TRBV11-1 | . | . | TGTGCCAGCAGCTCGATAGCCTCCTCGACCTACGGGGGCTACACCTTC | CASSSIASSTYGGYTF
TRBJ1-2 | TRBV4-2 | . | . | TGTGCCAGCAGCCAAGAACAGGGCGTCTATGGCTACACCTTC | CASSQEQGVYGYTF
TRBJ1-6 | TRBV5-1 | . | . | TGCGCCAGCAGCTTGGCATCCCCCTATAATTCACCCCTCCACTTT | CASSLASPYNSPLHF
TRBJ2-4 | TRBV18 | TRBD1 | . | TGTGCCAGCTCACCGACAGGGGGCCCAGCCAAAAACATTCAGTACTTC | CASSPTGGPAKNIQYF
TRBJ1-5 | TRBV30 | . | . | TGTGCCTGGAGTGTAAGTGCGCTTAGCAATCAGCCCCAGCATTTT | CAWSVSALSNQPQHF
TRBJ2-2 | TRBV20-1 | TRBD1 | . | TGCAGTGCTAGTACAGGGGGCGATCTCACCGGGGAGCTGTTTTTT | CSASTGGDLTGELFF
TRBJ1-2 | TRBV29-1 | . | . | TGCAGCGTTGAGGGGGGGAGCTATGGCTACACCTTC | CSVEGGSYGYTF